The clone carrying this T cell receptor beta chain was detected ten times or more. Its antigen is as yet unknown. This sample is part of a study of identical twins. TCRdb re-called the 5' RACE reads through MiXCR, storing one row per CDR3 protein. The sample carries 510,000 or so distinct CDR3 sequences, over 12% recorded once. J lost 2 bases, V lost 5 bases, and 13 bases had no gene match. CDR3 length: 18 residues. From germline, CDR1 is SGHTA and CDR2 FQGTGA. Overall study findings and caveats: Invariant populations such as MAIT and iNKT cells could partly muddle zero-insertion analyses. Insertions were fewer in abundant cord blood beta clonotypes, whereas memory repertoires showed none of this pattern. Out-of-frame beta sequences exhibited a weaker degree of excess twin sharing.

This sample was shared with a second study, whose subject was yellow fever vaccine responses in identical twins.

This sequence was found in a woman in her late teens or twenties in good health. This sequence joins TRBV7-3 and TRBJ2-1, with 9 bases that match TRBD2. Sequencing input: CD4+ T cells sorted from blood. This CDR3 is CASSDNPGLASTYNEQFF. The CDR3 DNA reads as TGTGCCAGCAGCGATAACCCCGGACTAGCGTCTACCTACAATGAGCAGTTCTTC.